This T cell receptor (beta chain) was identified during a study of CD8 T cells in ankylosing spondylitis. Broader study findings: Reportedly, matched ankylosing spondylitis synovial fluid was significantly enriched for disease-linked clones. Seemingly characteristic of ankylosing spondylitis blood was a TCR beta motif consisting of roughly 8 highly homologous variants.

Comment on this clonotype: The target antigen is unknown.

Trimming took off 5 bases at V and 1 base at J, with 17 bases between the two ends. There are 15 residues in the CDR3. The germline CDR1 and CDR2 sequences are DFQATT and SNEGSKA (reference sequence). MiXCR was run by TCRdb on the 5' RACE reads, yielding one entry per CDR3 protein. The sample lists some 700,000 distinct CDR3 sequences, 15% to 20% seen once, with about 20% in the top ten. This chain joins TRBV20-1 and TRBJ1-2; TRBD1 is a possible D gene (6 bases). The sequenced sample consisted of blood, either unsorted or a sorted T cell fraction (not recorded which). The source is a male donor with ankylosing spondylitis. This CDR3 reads CSAPGGIQINYGYTF. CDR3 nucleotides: TGCAGTGCTCCTGGGGGCATCCAGATTAACTATGGCTACACCTTC.